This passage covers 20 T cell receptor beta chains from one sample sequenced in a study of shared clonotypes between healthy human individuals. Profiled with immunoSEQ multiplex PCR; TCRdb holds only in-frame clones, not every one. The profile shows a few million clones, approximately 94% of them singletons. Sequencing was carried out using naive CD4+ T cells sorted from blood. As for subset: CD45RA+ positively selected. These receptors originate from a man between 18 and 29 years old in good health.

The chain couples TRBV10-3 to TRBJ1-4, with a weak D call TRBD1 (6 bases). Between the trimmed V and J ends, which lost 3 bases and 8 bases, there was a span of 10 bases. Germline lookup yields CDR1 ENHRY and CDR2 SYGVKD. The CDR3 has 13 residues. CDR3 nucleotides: TGTGCCATCAGTGAAGACAGGAGGGAAAAACTGTTTTTT. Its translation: CAISEDRREKLFF.

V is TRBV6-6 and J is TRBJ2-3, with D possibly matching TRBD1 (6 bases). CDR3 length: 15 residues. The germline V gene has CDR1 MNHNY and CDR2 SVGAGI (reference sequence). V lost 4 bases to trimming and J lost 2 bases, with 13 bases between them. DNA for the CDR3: TGTGCCAGCAGTTCCCCAGGGGTTACCACAGATACGCAGTATTTT. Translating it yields CASSSPGVTTDTQYF.

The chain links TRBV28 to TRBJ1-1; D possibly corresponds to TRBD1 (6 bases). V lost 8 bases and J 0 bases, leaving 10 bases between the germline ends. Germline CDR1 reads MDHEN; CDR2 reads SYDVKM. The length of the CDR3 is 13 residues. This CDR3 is CASRTAMNTEAFF. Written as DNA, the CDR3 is TGTGCCAGCCGGACAGCCATGAACACTGAAGCTTTCTTT. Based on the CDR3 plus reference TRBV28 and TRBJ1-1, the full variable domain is DVKVTQSSRYLVKRTGEKVFLECVQDMDHENMFWYRQDPGLGLRLIYFSYDVKMKEKGDIPEGYSVSREKKERFSLILESASTNQTSMYLCASRTAMNTEAFFGQGTRLTVV.

The CDR3 nucleotides are TGCAGCGTTGGGCAGGGGTTGGAAAAACTGTTTTTT. It translates to CSVGQGLEKLFF. The chain employs TRBV29-1 and TRBJ1-4; possibly TRBD1 for D (6 bases). From germline, CDR1 is SQVTM and CDR2 ANQGSEA. V lost 4 bases to trimming and J lost 8 bases, with 11 bases between them. This CDR3 comprises 12 residues.

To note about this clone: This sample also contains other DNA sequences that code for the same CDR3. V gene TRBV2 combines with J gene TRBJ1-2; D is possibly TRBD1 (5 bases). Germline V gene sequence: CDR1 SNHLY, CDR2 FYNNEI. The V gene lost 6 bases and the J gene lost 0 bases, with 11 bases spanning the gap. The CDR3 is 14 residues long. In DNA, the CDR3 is TGTGCCAGCAGCGCCGACAGATCTAACTATGGCTACACCTTC. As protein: CASSADRSNYGYTF.

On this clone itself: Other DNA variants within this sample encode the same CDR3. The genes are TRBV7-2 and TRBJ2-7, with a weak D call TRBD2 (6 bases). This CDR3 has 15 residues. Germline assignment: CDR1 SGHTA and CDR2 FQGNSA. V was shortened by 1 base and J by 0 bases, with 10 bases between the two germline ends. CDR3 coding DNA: TGTGCCAGCAGCTTAGTGGCGGGGAGCTCCTACGAGCAGTACTTC. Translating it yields CASSLVAGSSYEQYF.

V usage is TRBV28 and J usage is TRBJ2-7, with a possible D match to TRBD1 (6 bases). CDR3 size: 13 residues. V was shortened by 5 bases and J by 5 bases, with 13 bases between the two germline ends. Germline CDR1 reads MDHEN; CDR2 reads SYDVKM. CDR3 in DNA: TGTGCCAGCAGTCCCGGGACATTCAACGAGCAGTACTTC. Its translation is CASSPGTFNEQYF.

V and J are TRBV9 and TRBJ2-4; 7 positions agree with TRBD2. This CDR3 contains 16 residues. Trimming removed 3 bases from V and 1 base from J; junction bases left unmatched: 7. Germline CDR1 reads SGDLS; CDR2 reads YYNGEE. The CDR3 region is CASSAGEGSAKNIQYF. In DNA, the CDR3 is TGTGCCAGCAGCGCGGGGGAGGGATCCGCCAAAAACATTCAGTACTTC.

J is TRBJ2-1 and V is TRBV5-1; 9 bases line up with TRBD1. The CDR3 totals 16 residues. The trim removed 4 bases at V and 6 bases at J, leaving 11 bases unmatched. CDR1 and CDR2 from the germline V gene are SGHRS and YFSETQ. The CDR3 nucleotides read TGCGCCAGCAGCGGAAACTTGGGACAGGGAGGCAATGAGCAGTTCTTC. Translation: CASSGNLGQGGNEQFF.

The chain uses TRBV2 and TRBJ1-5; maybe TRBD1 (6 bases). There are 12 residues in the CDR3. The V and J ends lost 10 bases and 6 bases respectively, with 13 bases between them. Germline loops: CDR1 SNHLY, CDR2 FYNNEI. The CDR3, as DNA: TGTGCCAAAGGGACCAGGGGTCAGCCCCAGCATTTT. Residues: CAKGTRGQPQHF.

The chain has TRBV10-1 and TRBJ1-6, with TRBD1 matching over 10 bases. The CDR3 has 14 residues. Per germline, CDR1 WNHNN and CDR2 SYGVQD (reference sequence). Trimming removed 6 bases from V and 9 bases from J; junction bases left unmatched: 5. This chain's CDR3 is CASSAGQGGSPLHF. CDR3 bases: TGCGCCAGCAGCGCCGGACAGGGGGGTTCACCCCTCCACTTT.

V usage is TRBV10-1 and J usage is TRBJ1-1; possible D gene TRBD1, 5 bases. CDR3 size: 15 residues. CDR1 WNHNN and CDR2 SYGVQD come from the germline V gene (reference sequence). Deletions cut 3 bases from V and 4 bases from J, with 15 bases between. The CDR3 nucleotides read TGCGCCAGCAGTGAACGGTTCGGGGGTGGCACTGAAGCTTTCTTT. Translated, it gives CASSERFGGGTEAFF.

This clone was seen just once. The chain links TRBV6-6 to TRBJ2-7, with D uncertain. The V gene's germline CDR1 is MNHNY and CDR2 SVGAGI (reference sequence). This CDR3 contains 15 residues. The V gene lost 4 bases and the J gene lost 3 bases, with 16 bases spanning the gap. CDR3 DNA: TGTGCCAGCAGTTGGACGTTGGAAGGGCTCTACGAGCAGTACTTC. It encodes CASSWTLEGLYEQYF.

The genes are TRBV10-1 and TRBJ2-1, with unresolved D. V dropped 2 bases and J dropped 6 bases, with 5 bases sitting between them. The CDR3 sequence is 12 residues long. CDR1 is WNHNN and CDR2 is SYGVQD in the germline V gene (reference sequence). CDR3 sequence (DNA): TGCGCCAGCAGTGAGACTTTCAATGAGCAGTTCTTC. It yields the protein CASSETFNEQFF.

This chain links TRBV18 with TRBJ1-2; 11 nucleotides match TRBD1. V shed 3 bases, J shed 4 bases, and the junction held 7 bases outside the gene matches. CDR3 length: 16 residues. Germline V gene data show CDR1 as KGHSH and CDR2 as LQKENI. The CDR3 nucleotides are TGTGCCAGCTCACCGGGGACAGGGGGATTGGGCTATGGCTACACCTTC. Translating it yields CASSPGTGGLGYGYTF.

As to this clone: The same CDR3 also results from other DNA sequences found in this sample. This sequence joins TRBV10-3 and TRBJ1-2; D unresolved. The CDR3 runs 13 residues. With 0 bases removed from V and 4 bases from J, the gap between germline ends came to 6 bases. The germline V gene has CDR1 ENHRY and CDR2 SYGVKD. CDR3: CAISESSIYGYTF. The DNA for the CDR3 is TGTGCCATCAGTGAGTCCTCCATCTATGGCTACACCTTC.

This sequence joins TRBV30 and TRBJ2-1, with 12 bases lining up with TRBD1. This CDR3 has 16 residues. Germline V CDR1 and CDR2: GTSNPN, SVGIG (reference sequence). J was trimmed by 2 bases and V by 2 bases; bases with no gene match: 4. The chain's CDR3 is CAWSLGTGGPYNEQFF. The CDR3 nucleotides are TGTGCCTGGAGTCTCGGGACAGGGGGCCCCTACAATGAGCAGTTCTTC.

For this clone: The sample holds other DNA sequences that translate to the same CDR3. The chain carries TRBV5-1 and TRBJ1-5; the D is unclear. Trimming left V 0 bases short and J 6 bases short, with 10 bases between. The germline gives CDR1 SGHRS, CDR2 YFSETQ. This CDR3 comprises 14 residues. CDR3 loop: CASSLDGVGQPQHF. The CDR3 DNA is TGCGCCAGCAGCTTGGACGGGGTCGGTCAGCCCCAGCATTTT.

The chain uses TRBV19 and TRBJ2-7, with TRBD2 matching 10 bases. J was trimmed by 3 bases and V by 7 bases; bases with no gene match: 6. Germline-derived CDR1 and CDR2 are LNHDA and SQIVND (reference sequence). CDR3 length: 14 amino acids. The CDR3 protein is CASKVTSGIYEQYF. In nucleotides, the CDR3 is TGTGCCAGTAAGGTAACTAGCGGGATCTACGAGCAGTACTTC.

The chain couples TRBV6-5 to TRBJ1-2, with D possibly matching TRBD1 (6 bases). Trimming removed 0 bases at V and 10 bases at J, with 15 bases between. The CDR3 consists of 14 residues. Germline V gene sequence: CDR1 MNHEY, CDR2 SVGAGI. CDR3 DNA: TGTGCCAGCAGTTACTCGACCGCCCGGGGGGCCTACACCTTC. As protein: CASSYSTARGAYTF.